This T cell receptor beta chain was identified in a study of T cell repertoires in cytomegalovirus infection. Study in general: Researchers turned to recently identified HLA-C-restricted CMV epitopes as well as well-studied HLA-B-restricted ones. It was the public TCR beta signatures that indicated both CMV infection and matching HLA type.

This clonotype has at least ten counts. Its antigen remains unidentified. Findings and limits, study-wide: Cumulative frequency of public TCR beta families picked out carriers of CMV plus the relevant HLA.

TCRdb used MiXCR to reprocess the reads, holding one entry per CDR3 protein. The repertoire has fewer than 850,000 distinct CDR3 sequences, 29% of them found once; the top ten carry around 13%. Germline-derived CDR1 and CDR2 are SGHVS and FQNEAQ. Trimming cost V 5 bases and J 5 bases, with 18 bases left between them. The CDR3 is made up of 15 amino acids. This sequence was found in a human donor in good health (CMV status not recorded). Some clones in this sample may be carry-over from other donors' samples. The sequencing used cultured CD8+ T cells from PBMCs, collected from culture after CMV antigen stimulation. The chain employs TRBV7-8 and TRBJ2-5; perhaps TRBD1 as D (6 bases). The CDR3 spells CASSILGQSRETQYF. The CDR3 DNA reads as TGTGCCAGCAGCATACTAGGACAGAGCCGTGAGACCCAGTACTTC.